This record concerns one T cell receptor beta chain sequence. Profiling relied on immunoSEQ multiplex PCR, and the TCRdb table lists in-frame clones only, not all of them. The data show roughly 250,000 clones, around 85% seen once. The data belong to a study of Ad26.COV2.S vaccination and SARS-CoV-2 variants. Background on the study: Sample donor was a member of the COV1001 Ad26.COV2.S trial arm. Intramuscularly, Ad26.COV2.S was given either once or twice, 56 days apart.

V was shortened by 6 bases and J by 4 bases, with 12 bases between the two germline ends. CDR1 and CDR2 (germline): SNHLY, FYNNEI. The CDR3 runs to 13 residues. Described treatment: roughly 18 received Ad26.COV2.S at low or high dose, single or two shots; about 5 received placebo; per-sample allocation not given. The samples date from day 63 after the first vaccine or placebo injection. The TCR originated in a person between 18 and 65 years old who received the Ad26.COV2.S COVID-19 vaccine or a placebo. The specimen was peripheral blood, collected in a trial of Ad26.COV2.S vaccine versus placebo. The chain is built from TRBV2 and TRBJ1-2; D not certain. The CDR3 loop reads CASRSDSGYGYTF. CDR3 DNA sequence: TGTGCCAGCAGATCGGACTCGGGCTATGGCTACACCTTC.